This T cell receptor beta chain appears in the sequencing data of a study of vaccination and CD4 T cells after COVID-19. The wider study: A vaccine, either BNT162b2 or mRNA-1273, was given to participants in two doses.

Points from the study as a whole: Spike mono-reactivity applied to 304 of 307 vaccine-specific clones detected in convalescent patients. The study examined relatively few convalescent patients and included no early post-infection timepoints.

Comments on this clonotype: Its matching antigen is unknown.

Cultured CD4+ T cell DNA was sequenced using the Oncomine TCR Beta short-read assay. Researchers extracted genomic DNA from CD4+ T cells that had been cultured. TCRdb independently ran MiXCR on the PCR reads; one entry per CDR3 protein. The table records 7,000 to 9,000 distinct CDR3 sequences, 32% of them present only once. Germline CDR1 is SGHAT and CDR2 is FQNNGV. Trimming stripped 0 bases from V and 1 base from J, with 12 bases between. The CDR3 extends over 16 amino acids. Treatment denoted: roughly 10-day PBMC culture with coronavirus spike peptide pools or control peptides (ViraFEST assay). Before the COVID-19 pandemic (2011-2018), CD4+ T cells were obtained from the unexposed donor.

The clonotype comes from a human donor in good health. The sequenced sample was CD4+ T cells from blood, cultured in vitro. The chain links TRBV11-2 to TRBJ1-1, with D perhaps matching TRBD1 (5 bases). CDR3 sequence (DNA): TGTGCCAGCAGCTTAGATCGGGGACGGAGGAACACTGAAGCTTTCTTT. Translation: CASSLDRGRRNTEAFF. Looking up the rest from reference TRBV11-2 and TRBJ1-1 gives the full variable domain: EAGVAQSPRYKIIEKRQSVAFWCNPISGHATLYWYQQILGQGPKLLIQFQNNGVVDDSQLPKDRFSAERLKGVDSTLKIQPAKLEDSAVYLCASSLDRGRRNTEAFFGQGTRLTVV.